These 25 T cell receptor beta chains were all obtained from the same sample, sequenced in a study of shared clonotypes between healthy human individuals. Sequencing was performed with immunoSEQ multiplex PCR; in TCRdb, only in-frame clones are kept and a portion is missing. The sample consists of under 1,100,000 clones, approximately 80% of them appearing once. The material sequenced was memory CD4+ T cells from PBMCs. Indicated subset: CD45RA-negative fraction. Receptors originate from a man in his late teens or twenties in good health. Some clones in this sample may be carry-over from other donors' samples.

The chain combines TRBV7-3 with TRBJ1-2; 8 bases fit TRBD1. The germline V gene encodes CDR1 SGHTA and CDR2 FQGTGA. This CDR3 comprises 18 residues. J lost 8 bases, V lost 1 base, and 18 bases had no gene match. CDR3: CASSLMGLVVEDREGYTF. CDR3 nucleotides: TGTGCCAGCAGCTTAATGGGCCTCGTAGTGGAGGACAGGGAAGGCTACACCTTC.

The V and J genes are TRBV5-1 and TRBJ2-1; no clear D. Trimming removed 1 base from V and 4 bases from J, with 12 bases in between. The CDR3 sequence is 15 residues long. Germline CDR1 reads SGHRS; CDR2 reads YFSETQ. CDR3 sequence (DNA): TGCGCCAGCAGCTTGACTATAGCCTTATACAATGAGCAGTTCTTC. It specifies CASSLTIALYNEQFF.

The chain is built from TRBV19 and TRBJ2-6; no firm D call. Germline V gene sequence: CDR1 LNHDA, CDR2 SQIVND (reference sequence). V shed 5 bases and J shed 1 base, with 9 bases lying between them. The CDR3 has 15 residues. The CDR3 region is CASSLGLSGANVLTF. The CDR3 DNA sequence: TGTGCCAGTAGTCTCGGTTTGTCTGGGGCCAACGTCCTGACTTTC.

This chain links TRBV5-3 with TRBJ2-2; D remains unclear. TRBV5-3 counts as an open reading frame of uncertain function. Trimming stripped 4 bases from V and 7 bases from J, with 8 bases between. The CDR3 has 12 residues. The CDR3 protein is CARSRMHGELFF. The DNA for the CDR3 is TGTGCCAGAAGCCGGATGCACGGGGAGCTGTTTTTT.

V is TRBV28 and J is TRBJ2-4; 7 positions match TRBD2. CDR1 is MDHEN and CDR2 is SYDVKM in the germline V gene. The length of the CDR3 is 17 residues. V trimming: 5 bases; J trimming: 2 bases; junction bases outside the gene matches: 12. The CDR3 DNA reads TGTGCCAGCAGTACGCGTGCGGGAGTGAATTCCAAAAACATTCAGTACTTC. Amino acid sequence: CASSTRAGVNSKNIQYF.

The chain is built from TRBV4-1 and TRBJ1-4; D unresolved. Trimming removed 3 bases at V and 3 bases at J, with 2 bases between. The CDR3 consists of 12 residues. Looked up from germline, CDR1 is MGHRA and CDR2 is YSYEKL. The CDR3 is CASSQANEKLFF. The DNA for the CDR3 is TGCGCCAGCAGCCAGGCTAATGAAAAACTGTTTTTT.

A note on this clone: A read error may account for a junction end that differs from germline. Other DNA variants within this sample encode the same CDR3. This chain links TRBV6-5 with TRBJ2-2; D is unresolved. This CDR3 has 14 residues. Germline V gives CDR1 MNHEY, CDR2 SVGAGI. The CDR3 sequence is CASSSSVNTGELFF. DNA of the CDR3: TGTGCCAGCAGTTCCAGCGTCAACACCGGAGAGCTGTTTTTT.

This sequence joins TRBV6-5 and TRBJ2-5; 8 nucleotides agree with TRBD1. The J call is in doubt because the DNA end fits TRBJ2-7 better. Germline CDR1 is MNHEY and CDR2 is SVGAGI. The CDR3 runs 15 residues. Here the CDR3 reads CASRAARDRTYEQYF. The CDR3 coding sequence is TGTGCCAGCAGGGCAGCACGGGACAGGACCTACGAGCAGTACTTC.

The chain links TRBV28 to TRBJ2-2; 7 bases align to TRBD1. CDR1 MDHEN and CDR2 SYDVKM come from the germline V gene. The CDR3 is made up of 17 amino acids. V lost 4 bases, J lost 4 bases, and 12 bases stayed unmatched. CDR3 nucleotides: TGTGCCAGCAGTTACCGGACTGGACCAGGGGGCACCGGGGAGCTGTTTTTT. It is translated as CASSYRTGPGGTGELFF.

This chain uses TRBV10-1 with TRBJ2-1, with 7 bases aligning to TRBD2. The CDR3 has 15 residues. The ends lost 3 bases at V and 2 bases at J; junction bases unmatched: 4. Per the germline V gene, CDR1 is WNHNN and CDR2 is SYGVQD (reference sequence). CDR3 loop: CASSDTGRAYNEQFF. DNA of the CDR3: TGCGCCAGCAGTGACACGGGGAGGGCCTACAATGAGCAGTTCTTC.

A remark on this clone: This may be a read error: a much more frequent sequence differs by one nucleotide. The V call is TRBV5-4, the J call TRBJ2-7, with 7 bases identical to TRBD2. This CDR3 region has 13 residues. Germline values: CDR1 SGHNT, CDR2 YYREEE (reference sequence). The V gene end was trimmed by 4 bases and the J gene end by 0 bases; junction bases not matched to a gene: 1. The DNA for the CDR3 is TGTGCCAGCAGCCGGACTAGCTCCTACGAGCAGTACTTC. This gives the protein CASSRTSSYEQYF.

Many counts were recorded for this clone. This chain joins TRBV5-1 and TRBJ2-7; D is tentatively TRBD1 or TRBD2 (6 bases each). The CDR3 consists of 16 residues. The V end was cut by 3 bases, the J end by 3 bases, with 19 bases between. In germline, CDR1 is SGHRS, CDR2 YFSETQ. This CDR3 reads CASSYQGGQGVYEQYF. CDR3 DNA: TGCGCCAGCAGCTATCAAGGGGGGCAGGGCGTCTACGAGCAGTACTTC.

The rearrangement links TRBV28 to TRBJ1-3; D unresolved. Germline CDR1 reads MDHEN; CDR2 reads SYDVKM. The CDR3 is made up of 15 amino acids. Deletions cut 5 bases from V and 3 bases from J, with 14 bases between. The CDR3 DNA reads as TGTGCCAGCAGTCTCCCGGGAGGTCTTGGAAACACCATATATTTT. Translated, it gives CASSLPGGLGNTIYF.

Concerning this clone: This same CDR3 is encoded by further DNA sequences in the sample. The chain is built from TRBV18 and TRBJ1-1; unclear D gene. The CDR3 has 15 residues. Looked up from germline, CDR1 is KGHSH and CDR2 is LQKENI. V lost 0 bases and J lost 2, with 10 bases in between. For the CDR3, the DNA is TGTGCCAGCTCACCACCATCTCCGGCAAACACTGAAGCTTTCTTT. This sequence encodes CASSPPSPANTEAFF.

The chain combines TRBV5-1 with TRBJ2-2, with D perhaps TRBD2 (6 bases). Germline CDR1 and CDR2: SGHRS and YFSETQ. With 7 bases removed from V and 0 bases from J, the gap between germline ends came to 7 bases. The CDR3 spans 13 residues. The CDR3 DNA reads as TGCGCCAGCCGACTAGCGAACACCGGGGAGCTGTTTTTT. Residues: CASRLANTGELFF.

In DNA form, the CDR3 reads TGTGCCAGCAGTCGGGGCCTCACAGATACGCAGTATTTT. Protein product: CASSRGLTDTQYF. The chain is built from TRBV6-4 and TRBJ2-3; D assignment may be TRBD1 or TRBD2 (5 bases each). V was shortened by 5 bases and J by 2 bases, with 8 bases between the two germline ends. Looked up from germline, CDR1 is MRHNA and CDR2 is SNTAGT. CDR3 length: 13 amino acids.

The rearrangement uses TRBV5-6 and TRBJ2-7, with a tentative D call TRBD1 (5 bases). V lost 2 bases, J lost 7 bases, and 7 bases lay in between. Germline CDR1 SGHDT, CDR2 YYEEEE. The CDR3 length is 11 residues. CDR3 bases: TGTGCCAGCAGCTTAAGGGGAGAGCAGTACTTC. Amino acids: CASSLRGEQYF.

The rearrangement joins TRBV7-3 to TRBJ2-3; tentatively, D is TRBD2 (6 bases). Germline assignment: CDR1 SGHTA and CDR2 FQGTGA. This CDR3 region has 15 residues. Trimming removed 6 bases from V and 1 base from J, with 14 bases in between. CDR3 nucleotides: TGTGCCAGCAGTAACGGGAGAGCGGGCACAGATACGCAGTATTTT. Protein sequence: CASSNGRAGTDTQYF.

In regard to this clone: This likely traces to a read error, being one base from a far larger clone. V and J are TRBV9 and TRBJ2-7; a possible D gene is TRBD1 (5 bases). This CDR3 is built from 14 residues. Germline CDR1 SGDLS, CDR2 YYNGEE. The DNA for the CDR3 is TGTGTCAGCAGCGTAGGATTAGGGGTCAGCCACCAGTACTTC. Its protein is CVSSVGLGVSHQYF.

The V gene is TRBV10-3, the J gene TRBJ1-2; no reliable D call. CDR3 size: 15 residues. Trimming took off 5 bases at V and 2 bases at J, with 15 bases between the two ends. Per germline, CDR1 ENHRY and CDR2 SYGVKD. CDR3 coding DNA: TGTGCCATCAGTCCGGGCCAAGGAAGGAACTATGGCTACACCTTC. This gives the protein CAISPGQGRNYGYTF.

As to this clone: The same CDR3 can be traced to other DNA sequences in this sample. The V gene is TRBV15, the J gene TRBJ2-3, with D possibly TRBD2 on 5 matching bases. The V and J ends lost 3 bases and 6 bases respectively, with 7 bases between them. This CDR3 is built from 12 residues. Germline V CDR1 and CDR2: LNHNV, YYDKDF (reference sequence). The CDR3 nucleotides are TGTGCCACCAGCAGGGGAGCCGATACGCAGTATTTT. Translation: CATSRGADTQYF.

The chain links TRBV10-1 to TRBJ2-5, with D perhaps matching TRBD2 (5 bases). The CDR3 sequence is 16 residues long. V was cut by 0 bases and J by 2 bases, with 13 bases left in between. Germline lookup yields CDR1 WNHNN and CDR2 SYGVQD (reference sequence). CDR3 region: CASSESRLTRQETQYF. For the CDR3, the DNA is TGCGCCAGCAGTGAGTCTCGACTAACGAGGCAAGAGACCCAGTACTTC.

The chain uses TRBV2 and TRBJ2-1; 9 bases are a match to TRBD1. CDR3 size: 12 residues. Germline trimming cut 4 bases from V and 12 bases from J; bases unmatched to any gene: 4. The germline gives CDR1 SNHLY, CDR2 FYNNEI. The chain's CDR3 is CASSGGQGVQFF. CDR3 nucleotide sequence: TGTGCCAGCAGTGGGGGACAGGGAGTGCAGTTCTTC.

This clone was seen ten or more times. The chain recombines TRBV15 with TRBJ1-5, with D tentatively TRBD1 (6 bases). V was trimmed by 8 bases and J by 6 bases, leaving 11 bases between them. Looked up from germline, CDR1 is LNHNV and CDR2 is YYDKDF (reference sequence). This CDR3 comprises 12 residues. The CDR3 reads CATQGFGQPQHF. The CDR3 nucleotides read TGTGCCACCCAGGGGTTTGGTCAGCCCCAGCATTTT. Full variable domain (remainder filled in from reference TRBV15 and TRBJ1-5): DAMVIQNPRYQVTQFGKPVTLSCSQTLNHNVMYWYQQKSSQAPKLLFHYYDKDFNNEADTPDNFQSRRPNTSFCFLDIRSPGLGDTAMYLCATQGFGQPQHFGDGTRLSIL.

The rearrangement uses TRBV18 and TRBJ2-1, with D unclear. This CDR3 spans 15 amino acids. With 4 bases removed from V and 0 bases from J, the gap between germline ends came to 10 bases. Germline CDR1 reads KGHSH; CDR2 reads LQKENI. The CDR3 loop is CASSRSISSYNEQFF. The CDR3 nucleotides are TGTGCCAGCTCACGATCGATAAGCTCCTACAATGAGCAGTTCTTC.